These T cell receptor beta chains were read from a single sample in a study of blood T cell repertoires in COVID-19. Using immunoSEQ multiplex PCR, the repertoire was profiled, and TCRdb retains in-frame clones only, with some absent. The sample lists about 59,000 clones, over 75% occurring once. The sample consisted of peripheral blood. These receptors originate from an elderly man with acute or convalescent COVID-19. CDR3s include the opening cysteine and the closing phenylalanine or tryptophan. The order of the fields is clone size, D gene, V gene, CDR3 length, J gene, CDR3 DNA, CDR3 protein. A D gene is named only where the DNA matches it firmly. Size is stated for part of the rows, as once, few or many counts, or as a class when the clone is expanded.

NA	NA	TRBV19	13	TRBJ1-2	TGTGCCAGTAATTCTCCAGTCTACTATGGCTACACCTTC	CASNSPVYYGYTF
NA	TRBD1	TRBV5-1	14	TRBJ1-6	TGCGCCAGCAGCTCAGGACAGGGCAATTCACCCCTCCACTTT	CASSSGQGNSPLHF
NA	NA	TRBV3-1/TRBV3-2	18	TRBJ2-1	TGTGCCAGCAGCCAAGTTTCTACTAGAGGCCCGGTCTACAATGAGCAGTTCTTC	CASSQVSTRGPVYNEQFF
NA	TRBD1	TRBV24-1	16	TRBJ1-2	TGTGCCACCAGTGAGTCAGACAGGGGACCGGCCTATGGCTACACCTTC	CATSESDRGPAYGYTF
NA	TRBD2	TRBV7-2	17	TRBJ2-3	TGTGCCAGCAGCGCCCGGACTAGCGGGGGGCCGGGAGATACGCAGTATTTT	CASSARTSGGPGDTQYF
NA	TRBD1	TRBV6-6	15	TRBJ1-3	TGTGCCAGCAGTTCCCGGGACAGGGCAGGAAACACCATATATTTT	CASSSRDRAGNTIYF
NA	TRBD1	TRBV2	15	TRBJ1-3	TGTGCCAGCAGTGAGCAGGGGGAGAAAGGAAACACCATATATTTT	CASSEQGEKGNTIYF
NA	NA	TRBV6-5	16	TRBJ1-6	TGTGCCAGCAGTTCCCCTCGACAGAAGTATAATTCACCCCTCCACTTT	CASSSPRQKYNSPLHF
NA	NA	TRBV6-5	15	TRBJ1-1	TGTGCCAGCAGTTACATAGGACAGCCGAAAGGTGAAGCTTTCTTT	CASSYIGQPKGEAFF
once	NA	TRBV12-3/TRBV12-4	12	TRBJ1-2	TGTGCCAGCAGTTTACAGGGGTATGGCTACACCTTC	CASSLQGYGYTF
NA	NA	TRBV25-1	15	TRBJ2-3	TGTGCCAGCAGTGAATCCCTCCCTTTCACAGATACGCAGTATTTT	CASSESLPFTDTQYF
NA	NA	TRBV6-5	13	TRBJ1-6	TGTGCCAGCGATGTGGGGGAGGGTTCACCCCTCCACTTT	CASDVGEGSPLHF
NA	NA	TRBV11-2	14	TRBJ1-2	TGTGCCAGCAGCTTAGGGTTGGAGGCCTATGGCTACACCTTC	CASSLGLEAYGYTF
NA	TRBD2	TRBV2	13	TRBJ2-7	TGTGCCAGCAGCGCCGGGACTAGCGGGGGTAGTAACTTC	CASSAGTSGGSNF
NA	NA	TRBV6-4	15	TRBJ1-2	TGTGCCAGCAGTCAAGGGGAAACCGGAGCTTATGGCTACACCTTC	CASSQGETGAYGYTF
NA	TRBD2	TRBV29-1	13	TRBJ2-3	TGCAGTACCCGAGCGGGGGGCACAGATACGCAGTATTTT	CSTRAGGTDTQYF
NA	TRBD1	TRBV28	15	TRBJ2-7	TGTGCCAGCAGTCCCGGGACAGGGCCTTCCTACGAGCAGTACTTC	CASSPGTGPSYEQYF
NA	NA	TRBV6-2/TRBV6-3	15	TRBJ1-3	TGTGCCAGCAGTTTCGGAGGGGCCTCTGGAAACACCATATATTTT	CASSFGGASGNTIYF
NA	TRBD2	TRBV7-2	15	TRBJ2-1	TGTGCCAGCAGCCCGACGGGGAGGACTAGCGGGCAGCAGTTCTTC	CASSPTGRTSGQQFF
NA	TRBD1	TRBV18	15	TRBJ1-6	TGTGCCAGCTCAGGACAGGGGGCCCTTAATTCACCCCTCCACTTT	CASSGQGALNSPLHF
NA	NA	TRBV7-8	16	TRBJ2-7	TGTGCCAGCAGCTGGAGGCAGGGGATCCTCTCCCACGAGCAGTACTTC	CASSWRQGILSHEQYF
few	NA	TRBV11-2	13	TRBJ1-2	TGTGCCAGCAGGTTTAAGGCGGGGAATGGCTACACCTTC	CASRFKAGNGYTF
NA	NA	TRBV6-1	16	TRBJ2-5	TGTGCCAGCAGTGAAGCGCCCAGGGGACCGCAAGAGACCCAGTACTTC	CASSEAPRGPQETQYF
NA	NA	TRBV3-1/TRBV3-2	12	TRBJ2-5	TGTGCCAGCAGCCGAGATAAAGAGATCCAGTACTTC	CASSRDKEIQYF
NA	TRBD1	TRBV5-1	15	TRBJ2-5	TGCGCCAGCAGCTTGGAACAGGGGGCAGGGGAGACCCAGTACTTC	CASSLEQGAGETQYF
NA	NA	TRBV28	13	TRBJ2-2	TGTGCCAGCGAAATTAGTCAGGGCGGGGAGCTGTTTTTT	CASEISQGGELFF
NA	NA	TRBV7-3	13	TRBJ2-5	TGTGCCAGCAGCTTACAGAACCAAGAGACCCAGTACTTC	CASSLQNQETQYF
NA	NA	TRBV13	14	TRBJ2-3	TGTGCCAGCAGCTCGCTAGGGCGAACAGCGGGGCAGTATTTT	CASSSLGRTAGQYF
NA	NA	TRBV12-3/TRBV12-4	13	TRBJ1-5	TGTGCCAGCAGGGACAATAGCAATCAGCCCCAGCATTTT	CASRDNSNQPQHF
NA	TRBD2	TRBV6-5	14	TRBJ2-3	TGTGCCAGCCGGGGGACTAGCGTCACAGATACGCAGTATTTT	CASRGTSVTDTQYF
NA	TRBD1	TRBV5-5	13	TRBJ2-7	TGTGCCAGCAGCTTCGACAGGGCCTACGAGCAGTACTTC	CASSFDRAYEQYF
NA	TRBD1	TRBV7-9	17	TRBJ1-6	TGTGCCAGCAGCCGTAACCCCAGGGGGGCGGGTAATTCACCCCTCCACTTT	CASSRNPRGAGNSPLHF
NA	TRBD2	TRBV27	15	TRBJ2-7	TGTGCCAGCTCTCAAGGCAGGACTAGCGGCTACGAGCAGTACTTC	CASSQGRTSGYEQYF
many	TRBD2	TRBV19	14	TRBJ2-7	TGTGCCAGTAGTGTAGCGGGGGGATCCTACGAGCAGTACTTC	CASSVAGGSYEQYF
NA	TRBD2	TRBV6-6	15	TRBJ2-3	TGTGCCAGCAGAAGAGCGGGGGGGCCGGTAGATACGCAGTATTTT	CASRRAGGPVDTQYF
NA	TRBD1	TRBV19	15	TRBJ2-3	TGTGCCAGTAAAACCGGGACAGCGAGCACAGATACGCAGTATTTT	CASKTGTASTDTQYF
once	NA	TRBV7-8	14	TRBJ1-1	TGTGCCAGCAGCTTTTACGTATCGGACACTGAAGCTTTCTTT	CASSFYVSDTEAFF
NA	NA	TRBV5-5	16	TRBJ2-2	TGTGCCAGCAGCTTACCACAGGGCCGGCGCACCGGGGAGCTGTTTTTT	CASSLPQGRRTGELFF
once	TRBD1	TRBV2	14	TRBJ1-2	TGTGCCAGCAGTGATACCGGGACAGGATACGGCTACACCTTC	CASSDTGTGYGYTF